Listed below are T cell receptor beta chains from one sample, sequenced in a study of blood T cell repertoires in COVID-19. Here immunoSEQ multiplex PCR was the method, and the copy in TCRdb shows in-frame clones only, minus some. Of about 150,000 clones listed, around 84% are singletons. Sequenced input: PBMCs or T cells enriched from blood (not recorded which). The source is a man in his fifties or sixties who had recovered from COVID-19. Each CDR3 is given with its conserved first and last residue. The order of the fields is V gene, J gene, CDR3 protein.

v_call: TRBV5-6
j_call: TRBJ2-7
cdr3_aa: CASSPVQGELYEQYF

v_call: TRBV6-5
j_call: TRBJ1-1
cdr3_aa: CASIPRQGMTEAFF

v_call: TRBV5-4
j_call: TRBJ2-1
cdr3_aa: CASSLDSASIAIEQFF

v_call: TRBV19
j_call: TRBJ1-5
cdr3_aa: CASSTDRAQPQHF

v_call: TRBV4-1
j_call: TRBJ1-4
cdr3_aa: CASSQVWGGIIQEKLFF

v_call: TRBV2
j_call: TRBJ1-5
cdr3_aa: CASSEIDRARQPQHF

v_call: TRBV6-5
j_call: TRBJ1-2
cdr3_aa: CASNGQGIGGYTF

v_call: TRBV15
j_call: TRBJ2-5
cdr3_aa: CATSDLAGGAETQYF

v_call: TRBV2
j_call: TRBJ1-1
cdr3_aa: CASRTGPEAFF

v_call: TRBV9
j_call: TRBJ2-2
cdr3_aa: CASSEHPGELFF

v_call: TRBV6-6
j_call: TRBJ1-2
cdr3_aa: CASSTRLGGSYGYTF

v_call: TRBV7-2
j_call: TRBJ2-3
cdr3_aa: CASSLGGGRTDTQYF

v_call: TRBV15
j_call: TRBJ2-7
cdr3_aa: CATSREGGAREQYF

v_call: TRBV4-1
j_call: TRBJ1-5
cdr3_aa: CASSSTGGTSNQPQHF

v_call: TRBV18
j_call: TRBJ2-7
cdr3_aa: CASSPRNVRSSYEQYF

v_call: TRBV30
j_call: TRBJ2-1
cdr3_aa: CAWKRYNEQFF

v_call: TRBV11-1
j_call: TRBJ2-3
cdr3_aa: CASSLQGAAMDTQYF

v_call: TRBV10-2
j_call: TRBJ2-5
cdr3_aa: CASSEVKQALETQYF

v_call: TRBV3-1/TRBV3-2
j_call: TRBJ1-1
cdr3_aa: CASRNQGKNTEAFF

v_call: TRBV11-2
j_call: TRBJ1-2
cdr3_aa: CASTSTGLMWDYGYTF

v_call: TRBV7-9
j_call: TRBJ2-6
cdr3_aa: CASSLLSSSGANVLTF

v_call: TRBV7-9
j_call: TRBJ1-2
cdr3_aa: CASSASDRGQLYGYTF

v_call: TRBV7-2
j_call: TRBJ2-3
cdr3_aa: CASSLAVAASTDTQYF

v_call: TRBV6-5
j_call: TRBJ2-7
cdr3_aa: CASTYRGKSYEQYF

v_call: TRBV19
j_call: TRBJ1-6
cdr3_aa: CASRGTGDRWLDSPLHF

v_call: TRBV7-8
j_call: TRBJ1-5
cdr3_aa: CASSKNYRDFSQPQHF

v_call: TRBV12-1
j_call: TRBJ2-6
cdr3_aa: CASSLRLCSGANVLTF

v_call: TRBV30
j_call: TRBJ1-2
cdr3_aa: CAFTGGYGYTF

v_call: TRBV3-1/TRBV3-2
j_call: TRBJ1-2
cdr3_aa: CASSQVETSGYTF

v_call: TRBV5-1
j_call: TRBJ1-2
cdr3_aa: CASSWGTENYGYTF

v_call: TRBV4-1
j_call: TRBJ2-7
cdr3_aa: CASSQGSAGGYEQYF

v_call: TRBV18
j_call: TRBJ1-5
cdr3_aa: CASSPRGRDYQPQHF

v_call: TRBV4-1
j_call: TRBJ2-7
cdr3_aa: CASSQEDSYYEQYF

v_call: TRBV29-1
j_call: TRBJ1-1
cdr3_aa: CSVPGQGGTEAFF

v_call: TRBV19
j_call: TRBJ2-5
cdr3_aa: CASSMGAGGPQETQYF

v_call: TRBV7-9
j_call: TRBJ1-5
cdr3_aa: CASSLDVGAGGFAQPQHF

v_call: TRBV11-2
j_call: TRBJ2-7
cdr3_aa: CASSWTGTRMGYEQYF

v_call: TRBV7-2
j_call: TRBJ2-3
cdr3_aa: CASSARDSSLYTQYF

v_call: TRBV4-2
j_call: TRBJ2-1
cdr3_aa: CASSQDGYSYNEQFF

v_call: TRBV9
j_call: TRBJ1-1
cdr3_aa: CASSVDAGMNTEAFF

v_call: TRBV20-1
j_call: TRBJ1-2
cdr3_aa: CSASSAGSLGYTF

v_call: TRBV4-2
j_call: TRBJ2-5
cdr3_aa: CASSQTSGGGTQYF

v_call: TRBV9
j_call: TRBJ2-3
cdr3_aa: CASSAYGDTQYF

v_call: TRBV18
j_call: TRBJ1-3
cdr3_aa: CASSPGQGGSGNTIYF

v_call: TRBV27
j_call: TRBJ2-1
cdr3_aa: CASSSRAGTRSYNEQFF

v_call: TRBV2
j_call: TRBJ1-6
cdr3_aa: CASSVRTGIYSPLHF

v_call: TRBV18
j_call: TRBJ2-3
cdr3_aa: CASSPIGGQGGDTQYF

v_call: TRBV7-9
j_call: TRBJ1-3
cdr3_aa: CASSFGQGVNTIYF

v_call: TRBV6-5
j_call: TRBJ1-4
cdr3_aa: CASSNDRSTNEKLFF

v_call: TRBV7-6
j_call: TRBJ2-5
cdr3_aa: CASSLGTLGWEETQYF

v_call: TRBV7-2
j_call: TRBJ1-6
cdr3_aa: CASSPRQGLNSPLHF

v_call: TRBV7-2
j_call: TRBJ1-6
cdr3_aa: CASSFSRQGYSPLHF

v_call: TRBV29-1
j_call: TRBJ2-3
cdr3_aa: CSADDGQRTDTQYF